The present entry profiles one T cell receptor (beta chain) with its context. Its antigen is unidentified. The data originate from a study of blood T cells in healthy people across ages. Study overall: Researchers report that template switching captured about one barcoded beta molecule per two T cells. Study results and limitations: Reliance upon unsorted PBMCs precluded definitive naive versus antigen-experienced comparison.

Using a J-beta primer mix together with a sample-barcoded 5' primer, a second PCR was run for roughly 7 to 12 cycles. TCRdb itself ran the 5' RACE reads through MiXCR, one entry per CDR3 protein. This table has 1.8 million or so distinct CDR3 sequences, roughly two fifths appearing once. Specimen: blood. This clonotype was obtained from a human donor in good health.

The CDR3 coding sequence is TGTGCCAGCAGTTACGACGGTAATGAAAAACTGTTTTTT. As protein: CASSYDGNEKLFF. V usage is TRBV6-5 and J usage is TRBJ1-4; no clear D. There are 13 residues in the CDR3. Between the trimmed V and J ends, which lost 2 bases and 4 bases, there was a span of 5 bases. The V gene's germline CDR1 is MNHEY and CDR2 SVGAGI.